This T cell receptor beta chain derives from a study of response to subunit inactivated influenza vaccine. Losses at the gene ends were 0 bases for V and 2 bases for J; bases not matched to a gene: 4. The CDR3 contains 16 residues. Germline V gives CDR1 SGHRS, CDR2 YFSETQ. TCRdb ran MiXCR on the RT-PCR reads and lists one entry per CDR3 protein. The table lists more than 700,000 distinct CDR3 sequences, 21% of them singletons. This TCR was recovered from a man aged 45-65 years who received an inactivated influenza vaccine. This material consisted of PBMCs from blood, taken 4 to 6 days after vaccination. The rearrangement links TRBV5-1 to TRBJ2-3; 9 bases fit TRBD2. This CDR3 is CASSLVTSGFTDTQYF. The CDR3 nucleotides are TGCGCCAGCAGCTTGGTGACTAGCGGATTCACAGATACGCAGTATTTT. The whole variable domain, filled in from reference TRBV5-1 and TRBJ2-3, reads KAGVTQTPRYLIKTRGQQVTLSCSPISGHRSVSWYQQTPGQGLQFLFEYFSETQRNKGNFPGRFSGRQFSNSRSEMNVSTLELGDSALYLCASSLVTSGFTDTQYFGPGTRLTVL.